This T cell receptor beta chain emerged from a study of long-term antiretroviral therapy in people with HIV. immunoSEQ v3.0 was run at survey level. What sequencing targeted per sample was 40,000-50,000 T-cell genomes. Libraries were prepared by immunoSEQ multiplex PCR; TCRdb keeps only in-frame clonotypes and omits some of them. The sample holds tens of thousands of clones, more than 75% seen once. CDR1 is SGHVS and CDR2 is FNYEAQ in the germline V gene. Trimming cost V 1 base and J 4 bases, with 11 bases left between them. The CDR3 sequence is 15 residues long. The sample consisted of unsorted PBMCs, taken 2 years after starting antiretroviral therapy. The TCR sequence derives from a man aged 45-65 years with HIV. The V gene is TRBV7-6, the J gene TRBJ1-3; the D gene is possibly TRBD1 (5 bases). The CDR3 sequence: CASSLGEGQGNTIYF. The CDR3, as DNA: TGTGCCAGCAGCTTAGGGGAGGGGCAGGGAAACACCATATATTTT.